The 14 T cell receptor beta chains in this list originate from one sample, sequenced in a study of T cells in tumors after PD-1 blockade. TCRdb keeps only in-frame clones here, not all; method: immunoSEQ multiplex PCR. The sample lists around 19,000 clones; just under 80% were seen once. The sequences come from PBMCs, collected before anti-PD-1 treatment. The receptors were sampled from a human donor with basal cell carcinoma.

The V and J genes are TRBV7-9 and TRBJ1-4, with a weak D call TRBD1 (6 bases). Germline assignment: CDR1 SEHNR and CDR2 FQNEAQ (reference sequence). The CDR3 consists of 15 residues. Trimming cost V 1 base and J 5 bases, with 11 bases left between them. CDR3 amino acids: CASSLEGGSNEKLFF. CDR3 coding DNA: TGTGCCAGCAGCTTAGAGGGGGGCTCCAATGAAAAACTGTTTTTT.

This chain joins TRBV5-1 and TRBJ2-5; D ambiguous. V lost 4 bases to trimming and J lost 2 bases, with 12 bases between them. There are 14 residues in the CDR3. The V gene's germline CDR1 is SGHRS and CDR2 YFSETQ. In DNA, the CDR3 is TGCGCCAGCAGCCTTCGACTCGAACAAGAGACCCAGTACTTC. Its protein product is CASSLRLEQETQYF.

The V and J genes are TRBV28 and TRBJ2-7; D is possibly TRBD2 (6 bases). The CDR3 has 14 amino acids. CDR1 and CDR2 (germline): MDHEN, SYDVKM. Between the trimmed V and J ends, which lost 1 base and 7 bases, there was a span of 14 bases. The CDR3 nucleotides read TGTGCCAGCAGTTTATTTCGGGGGAGAGGGGAGCAGTACTTC. Protein product: CASSLFRGRGEQYF.

The gene calls are TRBV18 and TRBJ2-3; no clear D. Germline V gene lookup returns CDR1 KGHSH and CDR2 LQKENI. This CDR3 is 14 amino acids long. V gave up 6 bases and J gave up 2 bases, with 12 bases separating them. The CDR3 region has the DNA TGTGCCAGCTCTCTTAATGCGCACACAGATACGCAGTATTTT. Its protein is CASSLNAHTDTQYF.

In the case of this clone: An end of the junction differs from the germline gene, which may be a read error. The chain recombines TRBV6-1 with TRBJ2-1, with 9 positions matching TRBD1. CDR3 length equals 16 residues. Germline assignment: CDR1 MNHNS and CDR2 SASEGT. CDR3 coding DNA: TGTGTCAGCAGTGAAAGCCCGGGACAGGGCTTTAATGAGCAGTTCTTC. Translated, it gives CVSSESPGQGFNEQFF.

This clone was seen a handful of times. The junction does not match germline at one end; this may be a read error. Different DNA sequences within this sample yield the same CDR3. The rearrangement links TRBV2 to TRBJ2-1, with 8 bases identical to TRBD2. CDR1 and CDR2 (germline): SNHLY, FYNNEI. The CDR3 totals 19 residues. The CDR3 here is CARSYGGARVGSSYNEQFF. The CDR3 DNA reads TGTGCCCGCAGTTACGGGGGGGCGCGGGTGGGGAGCTCCTACAATGAGCAGTTCTTC.

This chain connects TRBV3-1 (or the pseudogene TRBV3-2) to TRBJ2-1; TRBD1 might be the D (6 bases). The CDR3 has 16 residues. Trimming removed 4 bases at V and 4 bases at J, with 17 bases between. The V gene's germline CDR1 is LGHDT and CDR2 YNNKEL (reference sequence). CDR3 loop: CASSPEYRDTYNEQFF. The CDR3 nucleotides read TGTGCCAGCAGCCCGGAATATCGGGACACTTACAATGAGCAGTTCTTC.

The chain links TRBV4-3 to TRBJ2-2, with TRBD1 matching over 8 bases. V shed 4 bases, J shed 6 bases, and the junction held 7 bases outside the gene matches. The CDR3 consists of 15 residues. The germline gives CDR1 LGHNA, CDR2 YSLEER. The DNA of the CDR3 is TGCGCCAGCAGCCTGACGACAGGGGTATCCGGGGAGCTGTTTTTT. It yields the protein CASSLTTGVSGELFF.

CDR3 protein: CATSDPEPGQGYNEQFF. The CDR3 bases are TGTGCCACCAGTGATCCGGAGCCGGGACAGGGTTACAATGAGCAGTTCTTC. The chain couples TRBV24-1 to TRBJ2-1; 9 bases agree with TRBD1. The V segment lost 3 bases and the J segment 4 bases; nucleotides outside the gene matches: 9. CDR1 is KGHDR, CDR2 SFDVKD, per germline. The CDR3 sequence is 17 residues long.

This clone was detected once. The genes are TRBV5-1 and TRBJ2-3, with 8 bases aligning to TRBD2. V trimming: 4 bases; J trimming: 2 bases; junction bases outside the gene matches: 12. In germline, CDR1 is SGHRS, CDR2 YFSETQ. The CDR3 extends over 17 amino acids. CDR3 in DNA: TGCGCCAGCAGCCTCAAAGAGGGACTAGGCGACACAGATACGCAGTATTTT. As protein: CASSLKEGLGDTDTQYF.

This chain links TRBV29-1 with TRBJ2-3, with D possibly TRBD1 on 6 matching bases. V dropped 4 bases and J dropped 2 bases, with 13 bases sitting between them. Germline loops: CDR1 SQVTM, CDR2 ANQGSEA. The CDR3 runs to 14 residues. The CDR3 here is CSVAPGQSTDTQYF. The CDR3 DNA is TGCAGCGTTGCCCCGGGACAATCCACAGATACGCAGTATTTT.

This clone was observed a few times. This chain uses TRBV27 with TRBJ1-1; D is ambiguous. Germline V gene data show CDR1 as MNHEY and CDR2 as SMNVEV (reference sequence). V lost 6 bases, J lost 1 base, and 12 bases lay in between. The CDR3 runs 14 residues. The CDR3 region is CASRGARRNTEAFF. Written as DNA, the CDR3 is TGTGCCAGCAGGGGTGCACGGCGGAACACTGAAGCTTTCTTT.

The chain carries TRBV5-4 and TRBJ2-1; no definite D call. V was shortened by 1 base and J by 7 bases, with 15 bases between the two germline ends. Germline values: CDR1 SGHNT, CDR2 YYREEE (reference sequence). The CDR3 runs to 15 residues. The CDR3 region is CASSLPPDSQNEQFF. CDR3 sequence (DNA): TGTGCCAGCAGCTTGCCTCCCGATTCCCAAAATGAGCAGTTCTTC.

By share, this clone counts as medium-sized. This chain uses TRBV5-1 with TRBJ2-7; TRBD1 or TRBD2 may be the D gene (5 bases each). The CDR3 sequence is 14 residues long. V dropped 5 bases and J dropped 9 bases, with 21 bases sitting between them. Germline CDR1 reads SGHRS; CDR2 reads YFSETQ. The CDR3, as DNA: TGCGCCAGCAGAACAGACTCAGGGTTTGAGGGGCAGTACTTC. This sequence encodes CASRTDSGFEGQYF.